These 25 T cell receptor beta chains were sequenced from one sample in a study of T cell responses to AZD1222 COVID-19 vaccine. Method: immunoSEQ multiplex PCR; TCRdb's copy keeps in-frame clones and lacks some. The repertoire holds approximately 200,000 clones, 70% to 90% seen once, with about 8% in the top ten. The sample in question was peripheral blood, obtained on day 0 of AZD1222 vaccination. Receptors originate from an adult in good health.

Comments on this clone: The final CDR3 position lacks the conserved phenylalanine or tryptophan, pointing to a likely read error. No DNA is shown, since the ends of the CDR3 on it are uncertain; the CDR3 is the one TCRdb lists. The chain employs TRBV28 and TRBJ1-1. The CDR3 has 11 amino acids, counting both end residues. Germline V gene data show CDR1 as MDHEN and CDR2 as SYDVKM. The CDR3 spells CASSSGVGTTV.

The gene calls are TRBV5-1 and TRBJ1-5; weak D call: TRBD1 (5 bases). The V end lost 3 bases, the J end lost 3 bases, and 10 bases lay between the germline ends. The CDR3 is made up of 14 amino acids. Looked up from germline, CDR1 is SGHRS and CDR2 is YFSETQ. DNA of the CDR3: TGCGCCAGCAGCTGGGGGGGAAACAATCAGCCCCAGCATTTT. This codes for CASSWGGNNQPQHF.

This clone was observed a few times. J is TRBJ1-2 and V is TRBV27; D is unresolved. The CDR3 runs to 14 residues. Germline assignment: CDR1 MNHEY and CDR2 SMNVEV (reference sequence). The V gene lost 5 bases and the J gene lost 1 base, with 11 bases spanning the gap. This CDR3 is CASSPRVFNYGYTF. The CDR3 bases are TGTGCCAGCAGTCCCCGGGTTTTTAACTATGGCTACACCTTC.

The chain has TRBV5-4 and TRBJ1-1; D remains unclear. The V gene's germline CDR1 is SGHNT and CDR2 YYREEE (reference sequence). This CDR3 has 13 residues. With 5 bases removed from V and 1 base from J, the gap between germline ends came to 9 bases. The CDR3 sequence is CASRRFGNTEAFF. In DNA form, the CDR3 reads TGTGCCAGCAGGAGGTTTGGGAACACTGAAGCTTTCTTT. Together with reference TRBV5-4 and TRBJ1-1, the CDR3 gives the full variable domain: ETGVTQSPTHLIKTRGQQVTLRCSSQSGHNTVSWYQQALGQGPQFIFQYYREEENGRGNFPPRFSGLQFPNYSSELNVNALELDDSALYLCASRRFGNTEAFFGQGTRLTVV.

V is TRBV6-5 and J is TRBJ2-3; D perhaps matches TRBD1 (8 bases). Germline values: CDR1 MNHEY, CDR2 SVGAGI. Trimming stripped 4 bases from V and 1 base from J, with 12 bases between. The CDR3 is 15 amino acids. CDR3 region: CASSSTGGGTDTQYF. The CDR3 region has the DNA TGTGCCAGCAGTTCCACAGGGGGGGGCACAGATACGCAGTATTTT.

In its sample, this clone was seen once. The V and J genes are TRBV7-6 and TRBJ1-5, with D hard to call. The germline V gene has CDR1 SGHVS and CDR2 FNYEAQ. This CDR3 is 12 amino acids long. V lost 2 bases to trimming and J lost 7 bases, with 6 bases between them. DNA for the CDR3: TGTGCCAGCAGCTTACCCGGGCAGCCCCAGCATTTT. Its protein is CASSLPGQPQHF.

V gene TRBV3-1 (or the pseudogene TRBV3-2) combines with J gene TRBJ2-6; TRBD1 agrees at 8 bases. V was clipped by 4 bases and J by 1 base; unmatched bases: 3. There are 16 residues in the CDR3. CDR1 LGHDT and CDR2 YNNKEL come from the germline V gene (reference sequence). CDR3: CASSLRTGSGANVLTF. CDR3 nucleotide sequence: TGTGCCAGCAGCCTACGGACAGGGTCTGGGGCCAACGTCCTGACTTTC.

V is TRBV19 and J is TRBJ1-3; TRBD1 matches 7 bases. With V trimmed by 9 bases and J by 6 bases, 11 bases remained unmatched. The CDR3 consists of 14 residues. CDR1 is LNHDA and CDR2 is SQIVND in the germline V gene (reference sequence). This CDR3 reads CASRTTGLANTIYF. In DNA form, the CDR3 reads TGTGCCAGCCGAACGACAGGGTTGGCAAACACCATATATTTT.

The rearrangement uses TRBV7-8 and TRBJ1-2; no definite D call. CDR1 SGHVS and CDR2 FQNEAQ come from the germline V gene. The CDR3 extends over 14 amino acids. V was pared by 1 base and J by 4 bases, with 10 bases between. The CDR3 sequence is CASSLGPIPYGYTF. Written as DNA, the CDR3 is TGTGCCAGCAGCTTAGGGCCCATCCCCTATGGCTACACCTTC.

V gene TRBV7-2 combines with J gene TRBJ2-3; 12 positions match TRBD2. This CDR3 has 16 amino acids. Germline assignment: CDR1 SGHTA and CDR2 FQGNSA. V dropped 3 bases and J dropped 5; count of bases not matched to a gene: 6. The DNA for the CDR3 is TGTGCCAGCAGCTTCAGACTAGCGGGGGTAAAAGATACGCAGTATTTT. Translation: CASSFRLAGVKDTQYF.

The rearrangement uses TRBV7-9 and TRBJ2-5; maybe TRBD2 (6 bases). Germline V gene lookup returns CDR1 SEHNR and CDR2 FQNEAQ (reference sequence). The CDR3 sequence is 14 residues long. V was trimmed by 8 bases and J by 6 bases, leaving 19 bases between them. This CDR3 is CASEGRSTRQTQYF. The CDR3 coding sequence is TGTGCCAGCGAGGGGAGGTCCACGAGGCAGACCCAGTACTTC.

The chain employs TRBV10-3 and TRBJ1-1; 8 positions agree with TRBD1. The CDR3 is 14 residues long. From germline, CDR1 is ENHRY and CDR2 SYGVKD. V shed 4 bases, J shed 3 bases, and the junction held 4 bases outside the gene matches. The CDR3 loop is CAISAGQGDTEAFF. Here the CDR3 DNA reads TGTGCCATCAGTGCCGGACAGGGAGACACTGAAGCTTTCTTT.

J is TRBJ2-7 and V is TRBV6-5; perhaps D is TRBD1 or TRBD2 (5 bases each). This CDR3 comprises 16 residues. V lost 0 bases, J lost 0 bases, and 12 bases lay in between. The germline V gene encodes CDR1 MNHEY and CDR2 SVGAGI. CDR3 residues: CASSYSGTASSYEQYF. The CDR3 nucleotides are TGTGCCAGCAGTTACTCCGGGACGGCCAGCTCCTACGAGCAGTACTTC.

J is TRBJ2-1 and V is TRBV4-1; D gene unclear. CDR3 size: 17 residues. V dropped 4 bases and J dropped 1 base, with 17 bases sitting between them. Germline loops: CDR1 MGHRA, CDR2 YSYEKL. The CDR3 protein is CASSLPEWGRSYNEQFF. Here the CDR3 DNA reads TGCGCCAGCAGCCTACCCGAGTGGGGTAGGTCCTACAATGAGCAGTTCTTC.

The CDR3 reads CATSDFEGTSGGAWVVSYEQYF. The CDR3 nucleotides are TGTGCCACCAGTGATTTCGAAGGGACTAGCGGGGGGGCCTGGGTGGTCTCCTACGAGCAGTACTTC. The rearrangement links TRBV24-1 to TRBJ2-7, with 16 bases fitting TRBD2. The ends lost 1 base at V and 0 bases at J; junction bases unmatched: 14. The germline V gene has CDR1 KGHDR and CDR2 SFDVKD. This CDR3 has 22 amino acids.

V gene TRBV7-8 combines with J gene TRBJ1-1, with unresolved D. CDR3 length equals 13 residues. Germline CDR1 is SGHVS and CDR2 is FQNEAQ. V was clipped by 5 bases and J by 3 bases, with 10 bases between them. CDR3 nucleotide sequence: TGTGCCAGCAGCCGTGACACCTACACTGAAGCTTTCTTT. This gives the protein CASSRDTYTEAFF.

The sample holds a few counts of this clone. This chain connects TRBV7-9 to TRBJ2-5; the match to TRBD1 covers 8 bases. CDR1 is SEHNR, CDR2 FQNEAQ, per germline (reference sequence). Unmatched junction bases numbered 7, after V lost 5 bases and J lost 2 bases. The CDR3 runs to 15 residues. The chain's CDR3 is CASSDGTGVQETQYF. CDR3 bases: TGTGCCAGCAGCGACGGGACAGGTGTACAAGAGACCCAGTACTTC.

This clone was counted only a few times. The gene calls are TRBV20-1 and TRBJ1-2; D is undetermined. The germline V gene has CDR1 DFQATT and CDR2 SNEGSKA (reference sequence). The germline V and J ends were trimmed by 1 base and 8 bases, with 5 bases remaining between them. The CDR3 spans 10 residues. The chain's CDR3 is CSARGGGYTF. CDR3 DNA sequence: TGCAGTGCTAGAGGGGGAGGCTACACCTTC.

The chain joins TRBV19 to TRBJ2-2, with D tentatively TRBD1 or TRBD2 (6 bases each). The V gene lost 5 bases and the J gene lost 2 bases, with 12 bases spanning the gap. This CDR3 comprises 15 residues. The germline gives CDR1 LNHDA, CDR2 SQIVND (reference sequence). CDR3 bases: TGTGCCAGTAGTTTCGCGGGGACAAACACCGGGGAGCTGTTTTTT. Translating it yields CASSFAGTNTGELFF.

Worth noting for this clone: This CDR3 is also generated by other DNA sequences in the sample. The rearrangement uses TRBV18 and TRBJ2-5; 7 bases map to TRBD2. V was pared by 2 bases and J by 2 bases, with 2 bases of the junction left unmatched. Germline CDR1 reads KGHSH; CDR2 reads LQKENI. CDR3 length: 14 residues. The CDR3 sequence is CASSPGRGQETQYF. The CDR3 DNA follows: TGTGCCAGCTCACCAGGGAGGGGTCAAGAGACCCAGTACTTC.

This clone was observed a handful of times. The chain is built from TRBV3-1 (or the pseudogene TRBV3-2) and TRBJ2-5; D is possibly TRBD1 (5 bases). The germline V gene encodes CDR1 LGHDT and CDR2 YNNKEL (reference sequence). The CDR3 covers 14 residues. The V end was cut by 5 bases, the J end by 1 base, with 11 bases between. The CDR3 loop reads CASSFRVSQETQYF. CDR3 DNA sequence: TGTGCCAGCAGCTTCAGGGTTTCCCAAGAGACCCAGTACTTC.

Only one count was recorded for this clone. The gene calls are TRBV5-5 and TRBJ2-7; possible D gene TRBD2, 6 bases. The CDR3 extends over 15 amino acids. Trimming left V 3 bases short and J 0 bases short, with 13 bases between. Germline CDR1 is SGHKS and CDR2 is YYEKEE (reference sequence). The DNA for the CDR3 is TGTGCCAGCAGCTCTTACCGGGACTTCTCCTACGAGCAGTACTTC. Its protein product is CASSSYRDFSYEQYF.

V is TRBV30 and J is TRBJ2-3; 9 bases align to TRBD2. Germline V gene data show CDR1 as GTSNPN and CDR2 as SVGIG (reference sequence). The CDR3 extends over 15 amino acids. Losses at the gene ends were 0 bases for V and 4 bases for J; bases not matched to a gene: 5. The CDR3, as DNA: TGTGCCTGGAGTGTGGCTAGCGGGGCCCCAGATACGCAGTATTTT. Amino acids: CAWSVASGAPDTQYF.

V gene TRBV19 combines with J gene TRBJ2-2, with TRBD1 matching 11 bases. V shed 6 bases, J shed 7 bases, and the junction held 13 bases outside the gene matches. The germline V gene has CDR1 LNHDA and CDR2 SQIVND (reference sequence). The CDR3 runs 17 residues. CDR3 bases: TGTGCCAGTAGCCCTCCGCCCGGACAGGGGGCGATCGGGGAGCTGTTTTTT. Translating gives CASSPPPGQGAIGELFF.

This clone has more than one count but fewer than ten. The V and J genes are TRBV7-9 and TRBJ2-3; unclear D gene. The CDR3 contains 12 residues. V lost 5 bases to trimming and J lost 5 bases, with 8 bases between them. Looked up from germline, CDR1 is SEHNR and CDR2 is FQNEAQ (reference sequence). CDR3 sequence: CASSGSLDTQYF. CDR3 nucleotide sequence: TGTGCCAGCAGCGGGTCGTTAGATACGCAGTATTTT.